These 17 T cell receptor beta chains came from one sample sequenced in a study of CD8+ T cells in alopecia areata. Extracted RNA was reverse transcribed, and the resulting cDNA served as sequencing template. Profiling relied on immunoSEQ multiplex PCR, and the TCRdb table lists in-frame clones only, not all of them. The data contain some 150,000 clones, approximately 52% of them singletons. Treatment denoted: oral pan-JAK inhibitor, 5-10 mg twice daily. The source material was CD4+ T cells sorted from blood, sampled at approximately week 55, from a patient treated with tofacitinib. The receptors come from a human donor with alopecia areata.

This clone was recorded a few times. J is TRBJ1-1 and V is TRBV5-6; D is undetermined. This CDR3 has 14 amino acids. The V gene's germline CDR1 is SGHDT and CDR2 YYEEEE. The germline V and J ends were trimmed by 0 bases and 1 base, with 7 bases remaining between them. CDR3 loop: CASSLGQANTEAFF. The CDR3 nucleotides read TGTGCCAGCAGCTTGGGGCAGGCGAACACTGAAGCTTTCTTT.

The chain has TRBV30 and TRBJ2-2; 7 bases are shared with TRBD2. Trimming removed 7 bases from V and 3 bases from J; junction bases left unmatched: 8. This CDR3 comprises 14 residues. Germline V CDR1 and CDR2: GTSNPN, SVGIG (reference sequence). The CDR3 spells CAYPRTSYTGELFF. CDR3 nucleotides: TGTGCCTACCCCCGGACTAGTTACACCGGGGAGCTGTTTTTT.

The chain employs TRBV7-2 and TRBJ1-5; D not certain. Trimming cost V 1 base and J 6 bases, with 13 bases left between them. CDR1 and CDR2 (germline): SGHTA, FQGNSA. The CDR3 loop spans 15 amino acids. The CDR3, as DNA: TGTGCCAGCAGCTTAGACCGGCTTGGTGGTCAGCCCCAGCATTTT. This translates into CASSLDRLGGQPQHF.

The chain is built from TRBV2 and TRBJ2-1; the match to TRBD1 covers 7 bases. Trimming at V came to 4 bases and at J to 7 bases, leaving 4 bases not matched to a gene. The CDR3 spans 13 residues. CDR1 SNHLY and CDR2 FYNNEI come from the germline V gene. CDR3 protein: CASSVGTANEQFF. The CDR3 DNA follows: TGTGCCAGCAGTGTCGGGACAGCAAATGAGCAGTTCTTC.

The chain recombines TRBV5-1 with TRBJ2-5; D is tentatively TRBD1 or TRBD2 (5 bases each). Germline V gene sequence: CDR1 SGHRS, CDR2 YFSETQ. CDR3 length: 15 amino acids. Trimming left V 0 bases short and J 5 bases short, with 14 bases between. The CDR3: CASSLGQTEGETQYF. CDR3 DNA sequence: TGCGCCAGCAGCTTGGGGCAGACCGAGGGGGAGACCCAGTACTTC.

This chain links TRBV7-2 with TRBJ1-5; unclear D gene. The V and J ends lost 3 bases and 9 bases respectively, with 12 bases between them. Germline loops: CDR1 SGHTA, CDR2 FQGNSA. This CDR3 region has 13 residues. In nucleotides, the CDR3 is TGTGCCAGCAGCTTGGAGGTTTCTTGGCCCCAGCATTTT. Amino acid sequence: CASSLEVSWPQHF.

This chain joins TRBV29-1 and TRBJ2-7; possibly TRBD1 for D (6 bases). V was clipped by 4 bases and J by 3 bases, with 13 bases between them. The CDR3 contains 13 residues. Germline V gives CDR1 SQVTM, CDR2 ANQGSEA. CDR3 sequence: CSVVSGAYYEQYF. The CDR3 DNA reads TGCAGCGTTGTCTCAGGGGCCTACTACGAGCAGTACTTC.

This clone was counted a few times. V usage is TRBV2 and J usage is TRBJ1-6; D unresolved. Looked up from germline, CDR1 is SNHLY and CDR2 is FYNNEI. The CDR3 contains 14 residues. V dropped 2 bases and J dropped 5 bases, with 7 bases sitting between them. The CDR3 reads CASSESVNNSPLHF. The CDR3 nucleotides are TGTGCCAGCAGTGAAAGCGTAAATAATTCACCCCTCCACTTT.

The V call is TRBV29-1, the J call TRBJ2-7; maybe TRBD1 (6 bases). The CDR3 consists of 13 residues. V lost 7 bases to trimming and J lost 1 base, with 14 bases between them. Germline lookup yields CDR1 SQVTM and CDR2 ANQGSEA. The CDR3: CSACRGLSYEQYF. DNA for the CDR3: TGCAGCGCATGCAGGGGTCTATCCTACGAGCAGTACTTC.

The chain uses TRBV4-1 and TRBJ1-2; TRBD1 matches 8 bases. This CDR3 is 15 amino acids long. The trim removed 7 bases at V and 5 bases at J, leaving 12 bases unmatched. The germline CDR1 and CDR2 sequences are MGHRA and YSYEKL. CDR3 sequence reads: CASTPGRGRKYGYTF. The CDR3 coding sequence is TGCGCCAGCACGCCGGGCAGGGGGCGTAAATATGGCTACACCTTC.

The V call is TRBV5-6, the J call TRBJ1-6; the D is unclear. The length of the CDR3 is 16 residues. Germline CDR1 and CDR2: SGHDT and YYEEEE. Between the trimmed V and J ends, which lost 0 bases and 2 bases, there was a span of 9 bases. In nucleotides, the CDR3 is TGTGCCAGCAGCTTGGGGGGTTTAACCTATAATTCACCCCTCCACTTT. It yields the protein CASSLGGLTYNSPLHF. The full variable domain, completed using reference TRBV5-6 and TRBJ1-6, is DAGVTQSPTHLIKTRGQQVTLRCSPKSGHDTVSWYQQALGQGPQFIFQYYEEEERQRGNFPDRFSGHQFPNYSSELNVNALLLGDSALYLCASSLGGLTYNSPLHFGNGTRLTVT.

The genes are TRBV6-6 and TRBJ2-1, with 8 bases matching TRBD1. Germline V gives CDR1 MNHNY, CDR2 SVGAGI (reference sequence). The CDR3 totals 15 residues. V trimming: 2 bases; J trimming: 3 bases; junction bases outside the gene matches: 3. As DNA, the CDR3 is TGTGCCAGCAGTTACGAGGGACAGGTCTACAATGAGCAGTTCTTC. The encoded protein is CASSYEGQVYNEQFF.

The rearrangement uses TRBV6-1 and TRBJ1-2; D is uncertain. The V gene's germline CDR1 is MNHNS and CDR2 SASEGT. This CDR3 has 12 residues. V was shortened by 4 bases and J by 5 bases, with 8 bases between the two germline ends. The CDR3 spells CASSGHGYGYTF. In DNA form, the CDR3 reads TGTGCCAGCAGTGGACACGGGTATGGCTACACCTTC.

This clone was detected only a few times. The gene calls are TRBV30 and TRBJ2-1, with D perhaps matching TRBD1 or TRBD2 (5 bases each). The V end was cut by 2 bases, the J end by 9 bases, with 8 bases between. The CDR3 is 11 amino acids. CDR1 GTSNPN and CDR2 SVGIG come from the germline V gene (reference sequence). CDR3 sequence: CAWSSRGEQFF. The CDR3 DNA reads as TGTGCCTGGAGTTCGAGGGGTGAGCAGTTCTTC.

The chain recombines TRBV2 with TRBJ2-5; D unresolved. There are 10 residues in the CDR3. The V gene lost 4 bases and the J gene lost 4 bases, with 1 base spanning the gap. The germline V gene has CDR1 SNHLY and CDR2 FYNNEI. CDR3 nucleotides: TGTGCCAGCAGTGTAGAGACCCAGTACTTC. Translating it yields CASSVETQYF.

This clone appeared once. The V gene is TRBV9, the J gene TRBJ2-3, with D uncertain. This CDR3 region has 14 residues. V gave up 3 bases and J gave up 5 bases, with 13 bases separating them. Germline CDR1 SGDLS, CDR2 YYNGEE. In DNA, the CDR3 is TGTGCCAGCAGCGAGGGCTTCCCTGAAGATACGCAGTATTTT. Translation: CASSEGFPEDTQYF.

The chain links TRBV10-3 to TRBJ1-4; D is possibly TRBD1 (6 bases). The CDR3 sequence is 14 residues long. In germline, CDR1 is ENHRY, CDR2 SYGVKD. V shed 5 bases and J shed 4 bases, with 11 bases lying between them. The CDR3 DNA sequence: TGTGCCATCAGTTCCGGGGGCGGTAATGAAAAACTGTTTTTT. It specifies CAISSGGGNEKLFF.